This T cell receptor beta chain was found in a study of CD8 T cells in Susac syndrome. TCR beta sequencing was performed on blood CD8+ and CD4+ T cells. TEMRA cells were FACS-enriched, while CD8+ and CD4+ T cells were negatively isolated. Random hexamers primed reverse transcription of about 0.45 to 1 ug RNA. Across 54 Vbeta and 13 Jbeta, TCR beta CDR3 was amplified with immunoSEQ multiplex PCR. TCRdb independently ran MiXCR on the immunoSEQ multiplex PCR reads; one entry per CDR3 protein. The sample shows 170,000 or so distinct CDR3 sequences, approximately 95% of them seen only once. Study results and limitations: Acknowledgment was made by the study that its TCR sequencing and HLA analysis involved a relatively small number of individuals.

CDR3 length: 17 residues. The V gene end was trimmed by 8 bases and the J gene end by 4 bases; junction bases not matched to a gene: 13. This clonotype was recorded once. Its target is not known. Sequencing was carried out using CD4+ T cells from PBMCs. The clonotype originates from a human donor with multiple sclerosis. This chain uses TRBV12-3 or TRBV12-4 with TRBJ2-3; 12 bases fit TRBD2. CDR3 bases: TGTGCCAGCGGTGTGTCTTCGACTAGCGGGAGCCCAGATACGCAGTATTTT. Translated, it gives CASGVSSTSGSPDTQYF.